The rows below give T cell receptor beta chains drawn from one sample of a study of cytomegalovirus exposure and HLA in healthy donors. The protocol was immunoSEQ multiplex PCR, while the TCRdb copy is restricted to in-frame clones and leaves out a portion. The data contain 150,000 to 200,000 clones, 60% to 80% of them singletons. Sequenced material: PBMCs. Source of these receptors: a female donor in good health and CMV-seronegative. Both conserved end residues are part of each CDR3. D genes are given only for firm matches. Part of the rows lack a size; the others show once, few, many or a class for expanded clones.

J gene: TRBJ1-2
D gene: TRBD1
V gene: TRBV6-1
clone size: few
CDR3 DNA: TGTGCCAGCAGTGAACCCGGGACAGGTTATGGCTACACCTTC
CDR3 protein: CASSEPGTGYGYTF

J gene: TRBJ2-7
D gene: NA
V gene: TRBV7-9
clone size: NA
CDR3 DNA: TGTGCCAGCAGCTTAGCCGGGACCTACGAGCAGTACTTC
CDR3 protein: CASSLAGTYEQYF

J gene: TRBJ2-5
D gene: NA
V gene: TRBV7-2
clone size: NA
CDR3 DNA: TGTGCCAGCAGCTATGGTGGGGGGGCGGGTCTCCAAGAGACCCAGTACTTC
CDR3 protein: CASSYGGGAGLQETQYF

J gene: TRBJ2-2
D gene: TRBD1
V gene: TRBV5-6
clone size: NA
CDR3 DNA: TGTGCCAGCAGCCCCTCCGACAGGGATAACACCGGGGAGCTGTTTTTT
CDR3 protein: CASSPSDRDNTGELFF

J gene: TRBJ2-7
D gene: NA
V gene: TRBV11-2
clone size: NA
CDR3 DNA: TGTGCCAGCAGTTACAGCGGGTACTCCTACGAGCAGTACTTC
CDR3 protein: CASSYSGYSYEQYF

J gene: TRBJ1-4
D gene: TRBD1
V gene: TRBV7-7
clone size: NA
CDR3 DNA: TGTGCTAGCAGCCCGGGACAGGGAGCTAATGAAAAACTGTTTTTT
CDR3 protein: CASSPGQGANEKLFF

J gene: TRBJ1-1
D gene: TRBD1
V gene: TRBV9
clone size: NA
CDR3 DNA: TGTGCCAGCAGCCCCTCACCCTCGGGACAGACCAACACTGAAGCTTTCTTT
CDR3 protein: CASSPSPSGQTNTEAFF

J gene: TRBJ1-6
D gene: NA
V gene: TRBV5-1
clone size: NA
CDR3 DNA: TGCGCCAGCAGCTTGGTTGCCGGGAATAATTCACCCCTCCACTTT
CDR3 protein: CASSLVAGNNSPLHF

J gene: TRBJ1-2
D gene: TRBD1
V gene: TRBV2
clone size: NA
CDR3 DNA: TGTGCCAGCAGACCCACAGGGGACACTTACAACTATGGCTACACCTTC
CDR3 protein: CASRPTGDTYNYGYTF

J gene: TRBJ2-7
D gene: TRBD1
V gene: TRBV13
clone size: NA
CDR3 DNA: TGTGCCAGCAGCTCCCGTATACAGGGGTTATTCAACGAGCAGTACTTC
CDR3 protein: CASSSRIQGLFNEQYF

J gene: TRBJ2-3
D gene: TRBD2
V gene: TRBV7-2
clone size: NA
CDR3 DNA: TGTGCCAGCAGCATTAGCGGGGTAGATACGCAGTATTTT
CDR3 protein: CASSISGVDTQYF

J gene: TRBJ2-7
D gene: NA
V gene: TRBV28
clone size: NA
CDR3 DNA: TGTGCCAGCAGTAGGATCCGGCAGGGCTCGATCTACGAGCAGTACTTC
CDR3 protein: CASSRIRQGSIYEQYF

J gene: TRBJ2-7
D gene: TRBD2
V gene: TRBV28
clone size: once
CDR3 DNA: TGTGCCAGCAGGGGGGGACTACCCCTTTACGAGCAGTACTTC
CDR3 protein: CASRGGLPLYEQYF

J gene: TRBJ2-7
D gene: TRBD1
V gene: TRBV7-9
clone size: few
CDR3 DNA: TGTGCCAGCAGCTTTGGACAGGGTTACGAGCAGTACTTC
CDR3 protein: CASSFGQGYEQYF

J gene: TRBJ1-4
D gene: TRBD1
V gene: TRBV30
clone size: few
CDR3 DNA: TGTGCCTGGACCGTCCGACGGACAGGGGGCCTTGCAACTAATGAAAAACTGTTTTTT
CDR3 protein: CAWTVRRTGGLATNEKLFF

J gene: TRBJ1-2
D gene: TRBD1
V gene: TRBV30
clone size: NA
CDR3 DNA: TGTGCCTGGAGCTCCGGGACAGGGCCTAACTATGGCTACACCTTC
CDR3 protein: CAWSSGTGPNYGYTF

J gene: TRBJ2-7
D gene: TRBD1
V gene: TRBV29-1
clone size: NA
CDR3 DNA: TGCAGCGTTGAGTCCCCCAGAGGACAGGGGCGAAACGAGCAGTACTTC
CDR3 protein: CSVESPRGQGRNEQYF

J gene: TRBJ1-1
D gene: NA
V gene: TRBV27
clone size: NA
CDR3 DNA: TGTGCCAGCAGTTTTGGGGGAGGGGACCAGGCTTTCTTT
CDR3 protein: CASSFGGGDQAFF

J gene: TRBJ1-6
D gene: NA
V gene: TRBV30
clone size: NA
CDR3 DNA: TGTGCCTGGAGTCTTGGGAGGGATGATTCACCCCTCCACTTT
CDR3 protein: CAWSLGRDDSPLHF

J gene: TRBJ2-7
D gene: NA
V gene: TRBV28
clone size: few
CDR3 DNA: TGTGCCAGCAGTCAATCGACTACATTCTCCTACGAGCAGTACTTC
CDR3 protein: CASSQSTTFSYEQYF

J gene: TRBJ2-1
D gene: TRBD2
V gene: TRBV9
clone size: NA
CDR3 DNA: TGTGCCAGCAGCGTAACTAGCGGGCGCGTCTACAATGAGCAGTTCTTC
CDR3 protein: CASSVTSGRVYNEQFF

J gene: TRBJ2-1
D gene: TRBD2
V gene: TRBV19
clone size: few
CDR3 DNA: TGTGCCAGTAGTATCAACGGGGGGGATTACAATGAGCAGTTCTTC
CDR3 protein: CASSINGGDYNEQFF

J gene: TRBJ1-2
D gene: TRBD1
V gene: TRBV5-1
clone size: NA
CDR3 DNA: TGCGCCAGCAGCTTGGAGACAGGGGGAGATGGCTACACCTTC
CDR3 protein: CASSLETGGDGYTF

J gene: TRBJ2-2
D gene: NA
V gene: TRBV19
clone size: few
CDR3 DNA: TGTGCCAGTAAATTGACATCAACCACCACCGGGGAGCTGTTTTTT
CDR3 protein: CASKLTSTTTGELFF

J gene: TRBJ1-1
D gene: NA
V gene: TRBV4-3
clone size: NA
CDR3 DNA: TGCGCCAGCAGCCAGCAGGGGACTGAAGCTTTCTTT
CDR3 protein: CASSQQGTEAFF

J gene: TRBJ2-7
D gene: NA
V gene: TRBV19
clone size: NA
CDR3 DNA: TGTGCCAGTAGTCCCAAGGGTAGCGGATACGAGCAGTACTTC
CDR3 protein: CASSPKGSGYEQYF

J gene: TRBJ2-7
D gene: TRBD2
V gene: TRBV11-2
clone size: NA
CDR3 DNA: TGTGCCAGCAGCCAAGGACTAGTTCAAGAGCAGTACTTC
CDR3 protein: CASSQGLVQEQYF

J gene: TRBJ2-7
D gene: TRBD1
V gene: TRBV7-9
clone size: NA
CDR3 DNA: TGTGCCAGCAGCCCCGGGTATCAGGGGGACTACGAGCAGTACTTC
CDR3 protein: CASSPGYQGDYEQYF

J gene: TRBJ2-7
D gene: TRBD2
V gene: TRBV11-2
clone size: NA
CDR3 DNA: TGTGCCAGCAGCTTAGATCTACTAGCGGGGGGGTACGAGCAGTACTTC
CDR3 protein: CASSLDLLAGGYEQYF

J gene: TRBJ1-2
D gene: NA
V gene: TRBV28
clone size: NA
CDR3 DNA: TGTGCCAGCAGTCCCCTTGGGCAGAACTATGGCTACACCTTC
CDR3 protein: CASSPLGQNYGYTF

J gene: TRBJ1-1
D gene: NA
V gene: TRBV28
clone size: NA
CDR3 DNA: TGTGCCAGCAGTTTATCCAGACAGGCCGAGAAAGCTTTCTTT
CDR3 protein: CASSLSRQAEKAFF

J gene: TRBJ1-1
D gene: TRBD1
V gene: TRBV7-9
clone size: few
CDR3 DNA: TGTGCCAGCACTCGGACAGGGGTCACTGAAGCTTTCTTT
CDR3 protein: CASTRTGVTEAFF

J gene: TRBJ2-1
D gene: NA
V gene: TRBV19
clone size: NA
CDR3 DNA: TGTGCCAGCCGAGACCCCTGGAGAATTAATGAGCAGTTCTTC
CDR3 protein: CASRDPWRINEQFF

J gene: TRBJ2-5
D gene: NA
V gene: TRBV5-1
clone size: NA
CDR3 DNA: TGCGCCAGCAGCTTGGGAGGGGGGGCGTACCGAGAGACCCAGTACTTC
CDR3 protein: CASSLGGGAYRETQYF

J gene: TRBJ2-7
D gene: TRBD2
V gene: TRBV5-1
clone size: NA
CDR3 DNA: TGCGCCAGCAGCTTGGGGGCGGGAGGGCCCTCCGAGCAGTACTTC
CDR3 protein: CASSLGAGGPSEQYF

J gene: TRBJ1-4
D gene: NA
V gene: TRBV2
clone size: NA
CDR3 DNA: TGTGCCAGCAGGATGAGGGTAATTTCTGAAAAACTGTTTTTT
CDR3 protein: CASRMRVISEKLFF

J gene: TRBJ1-2
D gene: NA
V gene: TRBV27
clone size: NA
CDR3 DNA: TGTGCCAGCAGTTTATCGGTCGGCTATGGCTACACCTTC
CDR3 protein: CASSLSVGYGYTF

J gene: TRBJ1-5
D gene: TRBD1
V gene: TRBV28
clone size: NA
CDR3 DNA: TGTGCCAGCAGTTTCTCCTCGACAGGGAAAGGCAATCAGCCCCAGCATTTT
CDR3 protein: CASSFSSTGKGNQPQHF